This T cell receptor (beta chain) emerged from a study of blood T cells in healthy people across ages. Every participating donor contributed about 10 milliliters of peripheral blood through a draw. The CDR3 has 12 residues. The V gene's germline CDR1 is SGHRS and CDR2 YFSETQ. The table lists this clonotype with many counts. Sequence at one end of the junction differs from germline and may be a read error. Primers used in a second PCR of roughly 6 to 11 cycles were a sample-barcoded 5' primer and a J-beta primer mix. MiXCR was run by TCRdb on the 5' RACE reads, yielding one entry per CDR3 protein. Of 1.5 million to 2 million distinct CDR3 sequences in the sample, 28% were seen once.

The material sequenced was blood. The TCR originated in a woman aged 25 to 39 in good health. The chain employs TRBV5-1 and TRBJ2-1, with D perhaps matching TRBD2 (6 bases). The CDR3 DNA reads TGTGCCAGCAGCCCTACCGGGAGTGAGCAGTTCTTC. Translation gives CASSPTGSEQFF.